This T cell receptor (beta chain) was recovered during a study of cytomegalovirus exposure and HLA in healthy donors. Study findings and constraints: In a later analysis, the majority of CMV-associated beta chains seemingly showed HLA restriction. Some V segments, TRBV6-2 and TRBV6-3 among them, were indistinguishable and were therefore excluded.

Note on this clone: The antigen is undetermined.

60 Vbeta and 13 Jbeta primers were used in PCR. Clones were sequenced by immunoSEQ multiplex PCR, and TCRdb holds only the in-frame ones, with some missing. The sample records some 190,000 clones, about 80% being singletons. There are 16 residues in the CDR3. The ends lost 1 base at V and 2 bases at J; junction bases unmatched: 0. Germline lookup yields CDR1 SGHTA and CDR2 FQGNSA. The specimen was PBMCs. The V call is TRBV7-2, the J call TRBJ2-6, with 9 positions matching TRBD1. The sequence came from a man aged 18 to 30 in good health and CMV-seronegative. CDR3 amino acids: CASSLGDRAGANVLTF. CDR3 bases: TGTGCCAGCAGCTTAGGGGACAGGGCTGGGGCCAACGTCCTGACTTTC.